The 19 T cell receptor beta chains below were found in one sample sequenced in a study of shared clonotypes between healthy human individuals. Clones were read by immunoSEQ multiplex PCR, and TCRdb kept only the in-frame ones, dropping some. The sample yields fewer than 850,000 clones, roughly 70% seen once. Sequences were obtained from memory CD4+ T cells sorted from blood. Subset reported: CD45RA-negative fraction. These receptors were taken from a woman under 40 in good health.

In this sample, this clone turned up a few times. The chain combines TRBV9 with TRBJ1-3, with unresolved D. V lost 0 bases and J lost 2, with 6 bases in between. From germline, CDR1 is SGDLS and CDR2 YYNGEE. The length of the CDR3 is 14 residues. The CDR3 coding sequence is TGTGCCAGCAGCGTAGGCCTCCCTGGAAACACCATATATTTT. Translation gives CASSVGLPGNTIYF.

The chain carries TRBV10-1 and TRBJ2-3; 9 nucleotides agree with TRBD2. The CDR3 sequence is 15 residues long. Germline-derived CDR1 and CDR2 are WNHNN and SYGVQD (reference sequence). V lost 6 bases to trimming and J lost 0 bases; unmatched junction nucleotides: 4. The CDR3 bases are TGCGCCAGCAGCTTTAGCGGGAGCAGCACAGATACGCAGTATTTT. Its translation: CASSFSGSSTDTQYF.

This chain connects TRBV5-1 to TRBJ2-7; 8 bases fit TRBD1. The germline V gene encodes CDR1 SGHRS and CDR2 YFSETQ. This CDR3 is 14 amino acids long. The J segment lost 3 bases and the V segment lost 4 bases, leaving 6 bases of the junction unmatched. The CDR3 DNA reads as TGCGCCAGCAGCCACCTGGGACAGGACTACGAGCAGTACTTC. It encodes CASSHLGQDYEQYF.

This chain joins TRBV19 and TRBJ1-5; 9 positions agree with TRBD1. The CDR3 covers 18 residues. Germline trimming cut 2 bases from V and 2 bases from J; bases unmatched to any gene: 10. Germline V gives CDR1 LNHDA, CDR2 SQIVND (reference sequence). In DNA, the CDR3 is TGTGCCAGTAGTATACCGGGACAGGGCCTATTACGCAATCAGCCCCAGCATTTT. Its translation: CASSIPGQGLLRNQPQHF.

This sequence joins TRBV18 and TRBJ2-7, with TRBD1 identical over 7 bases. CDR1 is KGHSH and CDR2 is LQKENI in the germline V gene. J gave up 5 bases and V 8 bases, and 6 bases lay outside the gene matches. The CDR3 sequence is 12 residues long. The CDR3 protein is CASTRQGNEQYF. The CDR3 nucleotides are TGTGCCAGCACACGACAGGGTAACGAGCAGTACTTC.

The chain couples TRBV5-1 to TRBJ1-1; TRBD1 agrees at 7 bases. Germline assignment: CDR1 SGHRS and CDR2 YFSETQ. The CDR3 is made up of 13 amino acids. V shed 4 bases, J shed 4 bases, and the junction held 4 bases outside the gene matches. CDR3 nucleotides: TGCGCCAGCAGCAGGGGGCAGAGCACTGAAGCTTTCTTT. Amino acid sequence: CASSRGQSTEAFF.

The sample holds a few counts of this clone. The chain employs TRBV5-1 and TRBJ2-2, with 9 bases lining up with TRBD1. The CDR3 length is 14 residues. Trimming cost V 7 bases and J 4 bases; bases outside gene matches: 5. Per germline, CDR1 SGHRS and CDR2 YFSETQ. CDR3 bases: TGCGCCAGCCAACAGGGGGCGAGCACCGGGGAGCTGTTTTTT. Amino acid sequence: CASQQGASTGELFF.

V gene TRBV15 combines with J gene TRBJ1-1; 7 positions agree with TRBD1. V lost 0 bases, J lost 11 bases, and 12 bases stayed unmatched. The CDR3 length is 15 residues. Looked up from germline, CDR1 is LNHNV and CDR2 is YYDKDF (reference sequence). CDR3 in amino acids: CATSRDPTGIGFAFF. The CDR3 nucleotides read TGTGCCACCAGCAGAGACCCGACAGGGATCGGTTTCGCTTTCTTT.

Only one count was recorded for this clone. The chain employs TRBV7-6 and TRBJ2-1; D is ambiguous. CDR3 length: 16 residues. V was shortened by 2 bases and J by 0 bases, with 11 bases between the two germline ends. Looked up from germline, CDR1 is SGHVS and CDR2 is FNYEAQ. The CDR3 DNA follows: TGTGCCAGCAGCTTAACGCCAAACCCCTCCTACAATGAGCAGTTCTTC. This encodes CASSLTPNPSYNEQFF.

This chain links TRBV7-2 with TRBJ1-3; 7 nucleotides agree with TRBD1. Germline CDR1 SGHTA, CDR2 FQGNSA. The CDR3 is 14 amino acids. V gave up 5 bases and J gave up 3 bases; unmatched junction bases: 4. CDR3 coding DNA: TGTGCCAGCAGCATGACAGGGCTTGGAAACACCATATATTTT. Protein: CASSMTGLGNTIYF.

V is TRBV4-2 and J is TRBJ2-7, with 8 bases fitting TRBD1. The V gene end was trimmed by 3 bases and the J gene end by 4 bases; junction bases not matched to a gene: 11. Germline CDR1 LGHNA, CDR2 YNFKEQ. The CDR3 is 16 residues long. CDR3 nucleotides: TGTGCCAGCAGCCAGATTTCTGGGACAGGCCAATACGAGCAGTACTTC. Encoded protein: CASSQISGTGQYEQYF.

The CDR3 loop is CASIQARQGGTEAFF. DNA for the CDR3: TGTGCCAGTATTCAGGCAAGACAGGGGGGGACTGAAGCTTTCTTT. The chain uses TRBV19 and TRBJ1-1, with 9 bases fitting TRBD1. The CDR3 spans 15 residues. The V segment lost 7 bases and the J segment 5 bases; nucleotides outside the gene matches: 11. Per germline, CDR1 LNHDA and CDR2 SQIVND (reference sequence). The whole variable domain, remainder taken from reference TRBV19 and TRBJ1-1, is DGGITQSPKYLFRKEGQNVTLSCEQNLNHDAMYWYRQDPGQGLRLIYYSQIVNDFQKGDIAEGYSVSREKKESFPLTVTSAQKNPTAFYLCASIQARQGGTEAFFGQGTRLTVV.

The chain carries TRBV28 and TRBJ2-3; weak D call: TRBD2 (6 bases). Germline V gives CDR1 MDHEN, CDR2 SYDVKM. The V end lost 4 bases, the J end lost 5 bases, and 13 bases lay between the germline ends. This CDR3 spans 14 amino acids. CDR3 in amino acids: CASSYPGRGDTQYF. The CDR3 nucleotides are TGTGCCAGCAGTTACCCCGGGAGAGGAGATACGCAGTATTTT.

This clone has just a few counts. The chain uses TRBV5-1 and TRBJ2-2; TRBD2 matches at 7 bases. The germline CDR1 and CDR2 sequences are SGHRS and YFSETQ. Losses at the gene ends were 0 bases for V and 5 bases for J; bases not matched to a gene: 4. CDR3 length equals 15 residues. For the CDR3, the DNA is TGCGCCAGCAGCTTGGAGCCGGGAGGAACCGGGGAGCTGTTTTTT. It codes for CASSLEPGGTGELFF.

In DNA, the CDR3 is TGTGCCAGCAGCCAGGGGGTCTCTACCAGAAACTATGGCTACACCTTC. Residues: CASSQGVSTRNYGYTF. The chain is built from TRBV5-4 and TRBJ1-2; 7 bases are a match to TRBD1. The V gene's germline CDR1 is SGHNT and CDR2 YYREEE (reference sequence). Trimming at V came to 4 bases and at J to 2 bases, leaving 11 bases not matched to a gene. This CDR3 spans 16 amino acids.

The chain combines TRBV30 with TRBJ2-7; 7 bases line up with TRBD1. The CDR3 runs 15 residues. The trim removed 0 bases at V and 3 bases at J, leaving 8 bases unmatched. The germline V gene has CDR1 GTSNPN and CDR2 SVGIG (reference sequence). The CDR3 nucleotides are TGTGCCTGGAGTGTTTACCGGGACAGAGACTACGAGCAGTACTTC. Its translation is CAWSVYRDRDYEQYF.

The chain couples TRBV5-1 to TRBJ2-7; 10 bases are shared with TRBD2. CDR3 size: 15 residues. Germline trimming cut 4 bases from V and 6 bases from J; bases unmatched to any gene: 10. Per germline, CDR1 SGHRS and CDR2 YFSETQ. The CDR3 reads CASSSSIAGGAEQYF. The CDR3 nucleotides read TGCGCCAGCAGCAGTTCAATAGCGGGAGGAGCCGAGCAGTACTTC. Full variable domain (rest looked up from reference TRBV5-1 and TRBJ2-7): KAGVTQTPRYLIKTRGQQVTLSCSPISGHRSVSWYQQTPGQGLQFLFEYFSETQRNKGNFPGRFSGRQFSNSRSEMNVSTLELGDSALYLCASSSSIAGGAEQYFGPGTRLTVT.

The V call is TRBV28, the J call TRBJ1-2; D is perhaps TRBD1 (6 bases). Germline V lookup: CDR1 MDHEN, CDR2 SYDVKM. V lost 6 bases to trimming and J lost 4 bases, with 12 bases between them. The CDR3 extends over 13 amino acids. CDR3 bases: TGTGCCAGCAGCCGTGGACAGCTCTATGGCTACACCTTC. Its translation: CASSRGQLYGYTF.

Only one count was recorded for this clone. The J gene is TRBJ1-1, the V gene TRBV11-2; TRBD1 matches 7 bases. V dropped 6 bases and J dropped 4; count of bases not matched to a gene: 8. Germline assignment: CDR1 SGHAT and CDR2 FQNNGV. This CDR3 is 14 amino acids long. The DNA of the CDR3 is TGTGCCAGCAGACCCGTACAGGGGCGCACTGAAGCTTTCTTT. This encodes CASRPVQGRTEAFF.